This T cell receptor beta chain derives from a study of blood T cells in healthy people across ages. Study-wide results and limits: It was held that the diversity estimates obtained from one million T cells were underestimates.

The use of a sample-barcoded 5' primer and a J-beta primer mix characterized a second PCR of roughly 6 to 11 cycles. A tag from a template-switch adaptor with 12 random nucleotides marked each cDNA molecule. A single record per CDR3 protein comes from TCRdb applying MiXCR to the 5' RACE reads. The table lists almost 800,000 distinct CDR3 sequences, roughly 64% of them singletons, with approximately 23% in the top ten. Ranging in age from about 6 to 90, the donors were healthy Caucasian individuals from Russia. Samples had at least 6.5 million PBMCs isolated from them. Germline V gene lookup returns CDR1 MNHEY and CDR2 SMNVEV (reference sequence). V was shortened by 4 bases and J by 1 base, with 8 bases between the two germline ends. CDR3 size: 15 residues. This clonotype was seen a handful of times. Antigen unknown.

Sequenced sample: blood. This TCR derives from a man aged 25-45 years in good health. This chain connects TRBV27 to TRBJ2-6, with D perhaps matching TRBD2 (5 bases). The CDR3 DNA sequence: TGTGCCAGCAGTTCTTGGGAGTCTGGGGCCAACGTCCTGACTTTC. Amino acid sequence: CASSSWESGANVLTF.